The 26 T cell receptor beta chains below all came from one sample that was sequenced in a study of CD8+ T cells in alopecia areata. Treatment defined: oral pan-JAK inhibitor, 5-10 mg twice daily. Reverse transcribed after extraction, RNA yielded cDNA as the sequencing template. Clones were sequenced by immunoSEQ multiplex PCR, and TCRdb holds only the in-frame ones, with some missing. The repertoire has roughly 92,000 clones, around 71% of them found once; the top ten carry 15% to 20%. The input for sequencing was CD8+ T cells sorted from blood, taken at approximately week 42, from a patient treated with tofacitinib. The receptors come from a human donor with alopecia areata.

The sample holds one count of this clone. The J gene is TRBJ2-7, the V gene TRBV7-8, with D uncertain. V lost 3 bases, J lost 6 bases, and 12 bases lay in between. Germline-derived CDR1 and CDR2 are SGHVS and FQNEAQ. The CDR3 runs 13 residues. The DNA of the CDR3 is TGTGCCAGCAGCTTGGGCGGACCTGGCGAGCAGTACTTC. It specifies CASSLGGPGEQYF.

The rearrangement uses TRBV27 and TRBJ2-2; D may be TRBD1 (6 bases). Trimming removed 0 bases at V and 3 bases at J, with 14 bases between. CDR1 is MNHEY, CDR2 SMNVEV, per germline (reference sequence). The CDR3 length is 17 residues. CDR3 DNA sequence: TGTGCCAGCAGTTTATCGTGGGGGCCGGGATACACCGGGGAGCTGTTTTTT. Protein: CASSLSWGPGYTGELFF.

The DNA for the CDR3 is TGTGCCAGCAGCTTAGAGGGGCCGGGACAGGGGGCGTCAGGCTACGAGCAGTACTTC. Encoded protein: CASSLEGPGQGASGYEQYF. The V and J genes are TRBV7-8 and TRBJ2-7; 12 bases line up with TRBD1. The CDR3 has 19 residues. Germline values: CDR1 SGHVS, CDR2 FQNEAQ. Trimming cost V 1 base and J 3 bases; bases outside gene matches: 13.

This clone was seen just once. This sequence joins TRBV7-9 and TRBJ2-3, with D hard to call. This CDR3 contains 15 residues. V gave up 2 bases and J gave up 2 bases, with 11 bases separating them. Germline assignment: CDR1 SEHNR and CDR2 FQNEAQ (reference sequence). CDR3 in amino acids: CASSLYDSSTDTQYF. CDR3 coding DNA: TGTGCCAGCAGCTTATATGACTCCTCCACAGATACGCAGTATTTT.

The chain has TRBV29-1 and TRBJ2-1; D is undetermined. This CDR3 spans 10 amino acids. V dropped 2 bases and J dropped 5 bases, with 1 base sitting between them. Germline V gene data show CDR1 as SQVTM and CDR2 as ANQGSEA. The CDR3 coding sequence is TGCAGCGTTGAAAACAATGAGCAGTTCTTC. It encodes CSVENNEQFF.

The CDR3 DNA sequence: TGTGCCAGCAGCTTGGCCAGCAGTAACACTGAAGCTTTCTTT. Its translation: CASSLASSNTEAFF. The V call is TRBV5-4, the J call TRBJ1-1; D ambiguous. The length of the CDR3 is 14 residues. Germline values: CDR1 SGHNT, CDR2 YYREEE (reference sequence). Between the trimmed V and J ends, which lost 0 bases and 2 bases, there was a span of 8 bases.

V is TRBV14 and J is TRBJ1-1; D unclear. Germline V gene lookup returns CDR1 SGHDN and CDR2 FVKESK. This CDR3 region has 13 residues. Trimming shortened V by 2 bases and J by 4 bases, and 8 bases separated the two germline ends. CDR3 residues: CASSQLIGTEAFF. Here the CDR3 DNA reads TGTGCCAGCAGCCAACTAATCGGCACTGAAGCTTTCTTT.

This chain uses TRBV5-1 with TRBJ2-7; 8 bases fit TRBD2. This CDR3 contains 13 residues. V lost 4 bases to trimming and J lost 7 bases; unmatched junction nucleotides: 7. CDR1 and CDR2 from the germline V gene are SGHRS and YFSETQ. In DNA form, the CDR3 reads TGCGCCAGCAGCCGGGGGGGCAGTTTGGAGCAGTACTTC. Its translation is CASSRGGSLEQYF.

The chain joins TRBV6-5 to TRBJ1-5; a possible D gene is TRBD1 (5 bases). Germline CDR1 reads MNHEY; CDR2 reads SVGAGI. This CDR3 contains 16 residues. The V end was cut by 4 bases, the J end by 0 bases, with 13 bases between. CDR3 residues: CASSSYGTDSNQPQHF. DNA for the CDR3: TGTGCCAGCAGTTCCTATGGGACGGATAGCAATCAGCCCCAGCATTTT.

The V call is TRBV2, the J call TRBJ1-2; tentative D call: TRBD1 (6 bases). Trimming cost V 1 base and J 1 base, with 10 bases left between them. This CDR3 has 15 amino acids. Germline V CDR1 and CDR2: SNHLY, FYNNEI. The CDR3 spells CASSEGAGVNYGYTF. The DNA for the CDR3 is TGTGCCAGCAGTGAAGGGGCAGGGGTTAACTATGGCTACACCTTC.

The chain's CDR3 is CASSISGASTEAFF. The DNA for the CDR3 is TGTGCCAGTAGTATCTCGGGGGCTAGCACTGAAGCTTTCTTT. The rearrangement joins TRBV19 to TRBJ1-1; possible D gene TRBD1, 6 bases. Germline V gene sequence: CDR1 LNHDA, CDR2 SQIVND (reference sequence). This CDR3 has 14 residues. Trimming pared 3 bases from V and 4 bases from J, leaving 12 bases between.

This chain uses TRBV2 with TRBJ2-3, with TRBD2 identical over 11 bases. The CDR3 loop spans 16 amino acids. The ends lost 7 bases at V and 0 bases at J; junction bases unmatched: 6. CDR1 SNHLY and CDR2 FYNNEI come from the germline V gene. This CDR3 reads CASNELAGGSTDTQYF. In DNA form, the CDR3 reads TGTGCCAGCAACGAATTAGCGGGGGGGAGCACAGATACGCAGTATTTT. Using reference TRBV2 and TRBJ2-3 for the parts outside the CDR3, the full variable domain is EPEVTQTPSHQVTQMGQEVILRCVPISNHLYFYWYRQILGQKVEFLVSFYNNEISEKSEIFDDQFSVERPDGSNFTLKIRSTKLEDSAMYFCASNELAGGSTDTQYFGPGTRLTVL.

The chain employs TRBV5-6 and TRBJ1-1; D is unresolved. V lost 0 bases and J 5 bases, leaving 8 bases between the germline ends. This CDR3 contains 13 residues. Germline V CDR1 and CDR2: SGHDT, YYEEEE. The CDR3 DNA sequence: TGTGCCAGCAGCTTGGCCGTGGGGACTGAAGCTTTCTTT. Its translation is CASSLAVGTEAFF.

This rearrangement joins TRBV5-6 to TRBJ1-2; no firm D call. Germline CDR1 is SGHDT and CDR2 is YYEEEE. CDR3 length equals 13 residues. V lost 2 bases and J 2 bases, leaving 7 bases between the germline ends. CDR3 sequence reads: CASSFPENYGYTF. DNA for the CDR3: TGTGCCAGCAGCTTTCCGGAGAACTATGGCTACACCTTC.

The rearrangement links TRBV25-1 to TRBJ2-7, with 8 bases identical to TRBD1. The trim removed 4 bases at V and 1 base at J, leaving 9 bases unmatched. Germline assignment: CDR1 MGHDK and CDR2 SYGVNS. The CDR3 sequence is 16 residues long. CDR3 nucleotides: TGTGCCAGCAGTGGGCCACAGGGGGTTTTGTCCTACGAGCAGTACTTC. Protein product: CASSGPQGVLSYEQYF.

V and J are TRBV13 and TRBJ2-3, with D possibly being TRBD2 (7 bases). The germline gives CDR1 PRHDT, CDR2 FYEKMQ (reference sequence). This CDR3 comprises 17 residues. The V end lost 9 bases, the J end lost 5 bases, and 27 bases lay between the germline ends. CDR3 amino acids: CASRPLLAGAMGDTQYF. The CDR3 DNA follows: TGTGCCAGTAGACCCCTCTTGGCGGGGGCGATGGGAGATACGCAGTATTTT.

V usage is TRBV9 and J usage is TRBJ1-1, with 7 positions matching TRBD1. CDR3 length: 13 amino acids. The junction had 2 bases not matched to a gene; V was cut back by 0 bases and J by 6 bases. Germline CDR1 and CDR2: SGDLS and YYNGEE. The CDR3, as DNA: TGTGCCAGCAGCGTAGGCCAGGGGGCTGAAGCTTTCTTT. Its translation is CASSVGQGAEAFF.

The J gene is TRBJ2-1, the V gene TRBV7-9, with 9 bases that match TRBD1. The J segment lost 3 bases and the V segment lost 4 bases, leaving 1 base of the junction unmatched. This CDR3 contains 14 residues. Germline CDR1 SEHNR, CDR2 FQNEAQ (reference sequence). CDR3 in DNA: TGTGCCAGCAGCTGGGACAGGGACTACAATGAGCAGTTCTTC. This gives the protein CASSWDRDYNEQFF.

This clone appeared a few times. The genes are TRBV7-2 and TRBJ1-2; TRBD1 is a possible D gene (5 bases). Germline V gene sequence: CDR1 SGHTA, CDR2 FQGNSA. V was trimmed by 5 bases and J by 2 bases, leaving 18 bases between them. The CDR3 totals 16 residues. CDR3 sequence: CASSPPRETLNYGYTF. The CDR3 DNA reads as TGTGCCAGCAGCCCGCCCAGGGAAACTTTAAACTATGGCTACACCTTC.

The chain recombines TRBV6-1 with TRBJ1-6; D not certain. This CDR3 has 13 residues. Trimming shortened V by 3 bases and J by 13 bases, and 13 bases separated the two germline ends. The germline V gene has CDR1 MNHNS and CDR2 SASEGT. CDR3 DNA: TGTGCCAGCAGTGATTCGGAGGGAAAGCCCCTCCACTTT. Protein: CASSDSEGKPLHF.

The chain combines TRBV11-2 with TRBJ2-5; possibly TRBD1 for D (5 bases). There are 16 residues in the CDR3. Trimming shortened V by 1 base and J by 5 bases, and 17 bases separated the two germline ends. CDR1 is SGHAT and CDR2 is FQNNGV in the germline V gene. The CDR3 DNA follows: TGTGCCAGCAGCTTAGGACTCCCTGGGGCAGGGGAGACCCAGTACTTC. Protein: CASSLGLPGAGETQYF. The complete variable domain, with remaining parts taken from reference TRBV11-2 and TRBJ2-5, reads EAGVAQSPRYKIIEKRQSVAFWCNPISGHATLYWYQQILGQGPKLLIQFQNNGVVDDSQLPKDRFSAERLKGVDSTLKIQPAKLEDSAVYLCASSLGLPGAGETQYFGPGTRLLVL.

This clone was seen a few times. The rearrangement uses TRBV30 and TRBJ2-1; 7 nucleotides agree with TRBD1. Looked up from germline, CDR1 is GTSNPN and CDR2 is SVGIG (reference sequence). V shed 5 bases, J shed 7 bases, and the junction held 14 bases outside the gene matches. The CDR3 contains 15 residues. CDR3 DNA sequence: TGTGCCTGGGGAAAGGGGGCGCGGATTAAGAATGAGCAGTTCTTC. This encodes CAWGKGARIKNEQFF.

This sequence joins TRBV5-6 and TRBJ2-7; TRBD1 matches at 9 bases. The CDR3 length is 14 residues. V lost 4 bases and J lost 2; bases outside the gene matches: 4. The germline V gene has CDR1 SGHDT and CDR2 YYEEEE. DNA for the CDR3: TGTGCCAGCAGCGGGGGACAGGGCGCCTACGAGCAGTACTTC. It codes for CASSGGQGAYEQYF.

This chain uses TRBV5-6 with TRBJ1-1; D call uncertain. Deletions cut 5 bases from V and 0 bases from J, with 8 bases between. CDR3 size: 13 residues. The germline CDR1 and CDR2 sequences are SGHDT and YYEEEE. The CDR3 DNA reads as TGTGCCAGCAGTTCGGTGATGAACACTGAAGCTTTCTTT. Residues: CASSSVMNTEAFF.

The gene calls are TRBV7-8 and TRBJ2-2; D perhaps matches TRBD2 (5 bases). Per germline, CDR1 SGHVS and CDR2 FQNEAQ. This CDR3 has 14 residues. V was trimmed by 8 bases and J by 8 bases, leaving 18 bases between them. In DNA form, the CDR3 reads TGTGCCAGCGAACTAGTACCAGGACGAGGGGAGCTGTTTTTT. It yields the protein CASELVPGRGELFF.

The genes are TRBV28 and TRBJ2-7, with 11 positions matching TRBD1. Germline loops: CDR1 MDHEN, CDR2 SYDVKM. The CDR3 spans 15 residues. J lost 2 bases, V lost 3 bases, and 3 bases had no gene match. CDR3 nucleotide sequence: TGTGCCAGCAGTTTTGGACAGGGGGCAGCCTACGAGCAGTACTTC. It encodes CASSFGQGAAYEQYF.